This TCR beta chain was sequenced for a study of T cell repertoires in cytomegalovirus infection. Study-level information: An indication of both CMV infection and matching HLA type came from public TCR beta signatures. General study points: Using cumulative public TCR beta family frequency, the authors identified those who carried CMV together with the relevant HLA. Ex vivo responses were dominated by HLA-C-restricted CMV-specific TCR beta clonotypes.

TCRdb called the reads again in MiXCR, with one record for every CDR3 protein. The sample holds 200,000 to 250,000 distinct CDR3 sequences, about 12% seen once. There are many counts of this clonotype. Its matching antigen is unknown. The TCR was taken from a human donor in good health (CMV status not recorded). Some clones in this sample may be carry-over from other donors' samples. Sequencing was performed on PBMCs.

CDR3 DNA: TGTGCCAGCAGCTTAAGGGACAGTTCCGCGACTAACTATGGCTACACCTTC. Protein product: CASSLRDSSATNYGYTF. The chain is built from TRBV7-9 and TRBJ1-2, with TRBD1 identical over 7 bases. Per the germline V gene, CDR1 is SEHNR and CDR2 is FQNEAQ (reference sequence). This CDR3 comprises 17 residues. V trimming: 2 bases; J trimming: 0 bases; junction bases outside the gene matches: 9.